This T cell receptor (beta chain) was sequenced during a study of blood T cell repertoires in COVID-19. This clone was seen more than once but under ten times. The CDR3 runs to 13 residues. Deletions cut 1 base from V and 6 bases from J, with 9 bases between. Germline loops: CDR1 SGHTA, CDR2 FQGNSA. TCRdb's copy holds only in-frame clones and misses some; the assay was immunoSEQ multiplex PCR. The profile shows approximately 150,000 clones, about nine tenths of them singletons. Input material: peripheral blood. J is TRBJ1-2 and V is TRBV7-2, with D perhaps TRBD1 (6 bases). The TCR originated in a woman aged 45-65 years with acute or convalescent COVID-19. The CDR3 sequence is CASSLDRVDGYTF. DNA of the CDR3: TGTGCCAGCAGCTTAGACAGGGTTGATGGCTACACCTTC.